The 5 T cell receptor beta chains below come from one sample, sequenced in a study of blood T cell repertoires in COVID-19. TCRdb's table, derived via immunoSEQ multiplex PCR, lists solely in-frame clones and lacks some. The repertoire has 57,000 or so clones, 85% to 90% of them found once; the top ten carry over 20%. Material: peripheral blood. Receptor source: a woman between 50 and 59 years old with active or convalescent COVID-19.

This sequence joins TRBV3-1 (or the pseudogene TRBV3-2) and TRBJ1-2; D not resolved. This CDR3 is 17 amino acids long. Germline V lookup: CDR1 LGHDT, CDR2 YNNKEL (reference sequence). V shed 0 bases and J shed 0 bases, with 14 bases lying between them. The CDR3 DNA is TGTGCCAGCAGCCAAGATCTTACCGGGAGGGCTAACTATGGCTACACCTTC. Protein sequence: CASSQDLTGRANYGYTF.

J is TRBJ1-3 and V is TRBV6-1; a weak D match, TRBD1 (6 bases). V lost 2 bases and J lost 0, with 11 bases in between. Germline V gene lookup returns CDR1 MNHNS and CDR2 SASEGT. This CDR3 spans 16 amino acids. CDR3 amino acids: CASSELRGYSGNTIYF. DNA of the CDR3: TGTGCCAGCAGTGAACTAAGGGGGTACTCTGGAAACACCATATATTTT.

The chain carries TRBV7-8 and TRBJ2-2, with TRBD2 matching over 7 bases. The length of the CDR3 is 17 residues. The V gene's germline CDR1 is SGHVS and CDR2 FQNEAQ. The V gene end was trimmed by 0 bases and the J gene end by 3 bases; junction bases not matched to a gene: 7. CDR3 nucleotides: TGTGCCAGCAGCTTAGCGTCAGGGAGGGGTGACACCGGGGAGCTGTTTTTT. Protein product: CASSLASGRGDTGELFF.

The genes are TRBV29-1 and TRBJ1-2, with 8 positions matching TRBD1. The length of the CDR3 is 12 residues. V lost 7 bases to trimming and J lost 8 bases; unmatched junction nucleotides: 9. Germline loops: CDR1 SQVTM, CDR2 ANQGSEA. The CDR3 nucleotides are TGCAGCGCTGAGCAGGGGGCGCAGGGCTACACCTTC. It yields the protein CSAEQGAQGYTF. The complete variable domain, with remaining parts taken from reference TRBV29-1 and TRBJ1-2, reads SAVISQKPSRDICQRGTSLTIQCQVDSQVTMMFWYRQQPGQSLTLIATANQGSEATYESGFVIDKFPISRPNLTFSTLTVSNMSPEDSSIYLCSAEQGAQGYTFGSGTRLTVV.

V gene TRBV10-3 combines with J gene TRBJ2-1; tentatively, D is TRBD2 (6 bases). Germline assignment: CDR1 ENHRY and CDR2 SYGVKD. V was cut by 2 bases and J by 2 bases, with 16 bases left in between. This CDR3 has 17 amino acids. The CDR3 coding sequence is TGTGCCATCAGTGAGGGGATCTTGGGGACTGCCTACAATGAGCAGTTCTTC. This codes for CAISEGILGTAYNEQFF.